This T cell receptor (beta chain) was profiled in a study of blood T cell repertoires in COVID-19. The ends were cut back, 3 bases at V and 2 bases at J, with 11 bases in the middle. Germline loops: CDR1 LNHDA, CDR2 SQIVND (reference sequence). CDR3 length: 15 residues. In assigning cohorts, the study relied on participant-reported clinical history. Authors' processing steps: The authors estimated nucleated cell counts from reference gene primer amplification. The protocol was immunoSEQ multiplex PCR, while the TCRdb copy is restricted to in-frame clones and leaves out a portion. The V and J calls and clone size were taken over from that table, and D and trimming were inferred from the DNA. The data contain roughly 180,000 clones, 65% to 90% of them singletons.

The rearrangement joins TRBV19 to TRBJ2-1; no firm D call. The clonotype originates from a man aged 35 to 55 who had recovered from COVID-19. The sequenced material came from PBMCs or T cells enriched from blood (not recorded which). The CDR3 sequence: CASSITGSTYNEQFF. CDR3 DNA: TGTGCCAGTAGTATCACCGGTTCTACCTACAATGAGCAGTTCTTC.